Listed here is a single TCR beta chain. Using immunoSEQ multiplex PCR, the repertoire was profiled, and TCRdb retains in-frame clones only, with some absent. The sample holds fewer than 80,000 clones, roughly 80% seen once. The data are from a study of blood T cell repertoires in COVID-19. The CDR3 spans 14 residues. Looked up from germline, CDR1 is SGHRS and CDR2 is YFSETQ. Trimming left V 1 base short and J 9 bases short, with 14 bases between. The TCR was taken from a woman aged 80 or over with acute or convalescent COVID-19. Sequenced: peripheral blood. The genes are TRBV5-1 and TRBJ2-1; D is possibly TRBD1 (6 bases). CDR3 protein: CASSLRATTGEQFF. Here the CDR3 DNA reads TGCGCCAGCAGCTTGAGGGCCACGACAGGTGAGCAGTTCTTC.